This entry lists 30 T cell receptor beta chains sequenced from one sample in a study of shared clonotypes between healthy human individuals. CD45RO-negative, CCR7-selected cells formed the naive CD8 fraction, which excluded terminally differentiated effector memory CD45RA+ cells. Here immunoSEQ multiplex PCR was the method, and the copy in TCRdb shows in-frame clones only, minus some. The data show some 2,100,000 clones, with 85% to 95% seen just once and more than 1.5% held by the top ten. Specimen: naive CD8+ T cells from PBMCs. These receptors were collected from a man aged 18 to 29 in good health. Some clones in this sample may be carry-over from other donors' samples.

Here the CDR3 reads CASKGSRGTEAFF. The CDR3 DNA reads as TGTGCCAGTAAGGGCAGCCGAGGGACTGAAGCTTTCTTT. The chain carries TRBV19 and TRBJ1-1; D gene ambiguous. The CDR3 loop spans 13 amino acids. Germline loops: CDR1 LNHDA, CDR2 SQIVND (reference sequence). V gave up 7 bases and J gave up 5 bases, with 14 bases separating them.

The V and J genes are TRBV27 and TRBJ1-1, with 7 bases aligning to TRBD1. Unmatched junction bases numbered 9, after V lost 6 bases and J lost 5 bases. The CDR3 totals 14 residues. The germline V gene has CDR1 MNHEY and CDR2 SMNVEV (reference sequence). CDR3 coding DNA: TGTGCCAGCAGGTTACAGGGGTTGGGTACTGAAGCTTTCTTT. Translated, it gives CASRLQGLGTEAFF.

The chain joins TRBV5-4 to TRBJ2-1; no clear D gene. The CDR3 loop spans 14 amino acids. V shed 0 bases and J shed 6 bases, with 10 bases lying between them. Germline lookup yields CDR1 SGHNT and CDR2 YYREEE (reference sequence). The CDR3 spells CASSLDGPTNEQFF. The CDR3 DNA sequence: TGTGCCAGCAGCTTGGACGGGCCTACCAATGAGCAGTTCTTC.

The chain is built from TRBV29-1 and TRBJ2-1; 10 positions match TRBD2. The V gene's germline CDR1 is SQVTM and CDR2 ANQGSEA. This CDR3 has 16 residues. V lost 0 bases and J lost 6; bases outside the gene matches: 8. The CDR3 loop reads CSVEEPASGSSNEQFF. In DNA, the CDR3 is TGCAGCGTTGAAGAGCCCGCTAGCGGGAGTTCCAATGAGCAGTTCTTC.

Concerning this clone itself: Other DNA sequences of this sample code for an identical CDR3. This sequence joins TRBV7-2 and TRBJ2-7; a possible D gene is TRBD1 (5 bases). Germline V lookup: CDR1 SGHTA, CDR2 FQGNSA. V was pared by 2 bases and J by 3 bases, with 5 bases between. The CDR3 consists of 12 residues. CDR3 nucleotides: TGTGCCAGCAGCTTAAGGGGCTACGAGCAGTACTTC. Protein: CASSLRGYEQYF.

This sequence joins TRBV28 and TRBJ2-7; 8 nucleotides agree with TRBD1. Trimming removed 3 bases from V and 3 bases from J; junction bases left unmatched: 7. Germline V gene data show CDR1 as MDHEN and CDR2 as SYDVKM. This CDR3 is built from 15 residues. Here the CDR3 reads CASSFTDRGSYEQYF. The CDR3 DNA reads TGTGCCAGCAGTTTTACCGACAGGGGAAGCTACGAGCAGTACTTC. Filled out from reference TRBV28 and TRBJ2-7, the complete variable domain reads DVKVTQSSRYLVKRTGEKVFLECVQDMDHENMFWYRQDPGLGLRLIYFSYDVKMKEKGDIPEGYSVSREKKERFSLILESASTNQTSMYLCASSFTDRGSYEQYFGPGTRLTVT.

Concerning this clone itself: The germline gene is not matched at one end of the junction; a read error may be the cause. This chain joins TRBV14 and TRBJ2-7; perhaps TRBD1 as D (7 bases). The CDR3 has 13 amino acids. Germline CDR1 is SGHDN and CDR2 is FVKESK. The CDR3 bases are TGTGCCAGCAGCCAAGGCGGGACAGACCTGGGGCACTTC. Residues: CASSQGGTDLGHF.

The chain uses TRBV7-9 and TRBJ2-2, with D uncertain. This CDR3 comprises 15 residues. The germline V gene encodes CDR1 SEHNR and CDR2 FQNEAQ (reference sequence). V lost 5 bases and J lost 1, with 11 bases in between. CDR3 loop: CASSPPDGNTGELFF. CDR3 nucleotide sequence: TGTGCCAGCAGCCCACCGGACGGGAACACCGGGGAGCTGTTTTTT. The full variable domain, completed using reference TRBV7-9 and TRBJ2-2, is DTGVSQNPRHKITKRGQNVTFRCDPISEHNRLYWYRQTLGQGPEFLTYFQNEAQLEKSRLLSDRFSAERPKGSFSTLEIQRTEQGDSAMYLCASSPPDGNTGELFFGEGSRLTVL.

CDR3 coding DNA: TGTGCCAGCACCCCATCCAAGAATGAGCAGTTCTTC. This encodes CASTPSKNEQFF. This chain links TRBV2 with TRBJ2-1; D is undetermined. Germline CDR1 and CDR2: SNHLY and FYNNEI. Between the trimmed V and J ends, which lost 7 bases and 7 bases, there was a span of 11 bases. The CDR3 runs 12 residues. Based on the CDR3 plus reference TRBV2 and TRBJ2-1, the full variable domain is EPEVTQTPSHQVTQMGQEVILRCVPISNHLYFYWYRQILGQKVEFLVSFYNNEISEKSEIFDDQFSVERPDGSNFTLKIRSTKLEDSAMYFCASTPSKNEQFFGPGTRLTVL.

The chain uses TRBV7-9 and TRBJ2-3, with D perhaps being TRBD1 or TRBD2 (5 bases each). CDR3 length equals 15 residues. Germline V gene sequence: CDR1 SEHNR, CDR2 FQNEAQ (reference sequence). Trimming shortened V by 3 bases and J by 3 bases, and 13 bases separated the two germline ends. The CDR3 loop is CASSFEVGRTDTQYF. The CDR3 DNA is TGTGCCAGCAGCTTTGAAGTGGGACGAACAGATACGCAGTATTTT.

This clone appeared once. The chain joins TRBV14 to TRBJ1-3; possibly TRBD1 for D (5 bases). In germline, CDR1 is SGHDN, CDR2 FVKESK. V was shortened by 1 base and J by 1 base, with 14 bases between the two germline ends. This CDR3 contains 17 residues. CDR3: CASSQGGLSDSGNTIYF. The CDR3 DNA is TGTGCCAGCAGCCAAGGGGGCTTGAGTGATTCTGGAAACACCATATATTTT.

CDR3 bases: TGTGCCAGCAGTTCCGGGCCCGGCGTAGCGCCAGCCGATACGCAGTATTTT. Translation gives CASSSGPGVAPADTQYF. The chain combines TRBV2 with TRBJ2-3, with a possible D match to TRBD2 (5 bases). The CDR3 runs to 17 residues. Per the germline V gene, CDR1 is SNHLY and CDR2 is FYNNEI. The V end was cut by 5 bases, the J end by 6 bases, with 24 bases between.

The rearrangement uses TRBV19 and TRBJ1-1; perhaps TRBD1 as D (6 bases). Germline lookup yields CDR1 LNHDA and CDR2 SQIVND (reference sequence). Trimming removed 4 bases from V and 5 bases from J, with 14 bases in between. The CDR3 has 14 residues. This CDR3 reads CASSNTGMGTEAFF. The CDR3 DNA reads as TGTGCCAGTAGTAACACAGGGATGGGGACTGAAGCTTTCTTT.

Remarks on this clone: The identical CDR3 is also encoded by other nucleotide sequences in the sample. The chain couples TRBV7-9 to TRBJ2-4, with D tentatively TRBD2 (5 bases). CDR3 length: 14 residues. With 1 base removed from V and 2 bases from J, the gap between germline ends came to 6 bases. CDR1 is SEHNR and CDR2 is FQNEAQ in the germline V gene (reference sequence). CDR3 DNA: TGTGCCAGCAGCTTAGGAGGGTCCAAAAACATTCAGTACTTC. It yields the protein CASSLGGSKNIQYF.

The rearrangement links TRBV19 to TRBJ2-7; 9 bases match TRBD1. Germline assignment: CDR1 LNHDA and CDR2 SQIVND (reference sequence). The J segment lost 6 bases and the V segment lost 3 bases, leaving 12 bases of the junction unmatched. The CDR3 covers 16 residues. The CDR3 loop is CASSIKGTGYRVEQYF. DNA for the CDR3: TGTGCCAGTAGTATTAAAGGGACAGGGTATCGGGTCGAGCAGTACTTC.

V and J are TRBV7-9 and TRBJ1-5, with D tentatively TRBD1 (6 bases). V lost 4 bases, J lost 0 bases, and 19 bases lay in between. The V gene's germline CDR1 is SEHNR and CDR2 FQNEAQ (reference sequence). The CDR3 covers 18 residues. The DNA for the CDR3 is TGTGCCAGCAGCTCGTCCGGGGGCGGCTTCTATAGCAATCAGCCCCAGCATTTT. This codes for CASSSSGGGFYSNQPQHF.

This CDR3 is CASSTNPGLAGAGEQFF. CDR3 nucleotides: TGTGCCAGCAGCACCAACCCGGGACTAGCGGGGGCAGGGGAGCAGTTCTTC. This chain connects TRBV7-8 to TRBJ2-1, with TRBD2 matching over 14 bases. Germline assignment: CDR1 SGHVS and CDR2 FQNEAQ. The V and J ends lost 5 bases and 10 bases, in that order; junction bases with no gene match: 13. The CDR3 has 17 residues. The full variable domain, its missing parts supplied by reference TRBV7-8 and TRBJ2-1, is GAGVSQSPRYKVAKRGQDVALRCDPISGHVSLFWYQQALGQGPEFLTYFQNEAQLDKSGLPSDRFFAERPEGSVSTLKIQRTQQEDSAVYLCASSTNPGLAGAGEQFFGPGTRLTVL.

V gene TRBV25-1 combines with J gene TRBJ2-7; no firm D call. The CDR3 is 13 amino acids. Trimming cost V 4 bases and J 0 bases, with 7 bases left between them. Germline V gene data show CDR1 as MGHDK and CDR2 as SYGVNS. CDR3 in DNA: TGTGCCAGCAGTGCGACCCTCTCCTACGAGCAGTACTTC. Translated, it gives CASSATLSYEQYF.

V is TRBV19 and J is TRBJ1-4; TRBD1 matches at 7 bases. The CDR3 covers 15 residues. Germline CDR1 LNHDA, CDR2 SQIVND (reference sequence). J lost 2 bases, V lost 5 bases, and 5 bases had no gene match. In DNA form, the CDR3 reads TGTGCCAGTAGTGCAGGGGGATGGACTAATGAAAAACTGTTTTTT. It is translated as CASSAGGWTNEKLFF.

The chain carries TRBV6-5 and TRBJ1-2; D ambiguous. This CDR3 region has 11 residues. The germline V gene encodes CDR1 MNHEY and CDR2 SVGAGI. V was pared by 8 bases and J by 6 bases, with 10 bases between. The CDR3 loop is CASYGGNGYTF. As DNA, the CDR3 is TGTGCCAGCTACGGAGGGAATGGCTACACCTTC.

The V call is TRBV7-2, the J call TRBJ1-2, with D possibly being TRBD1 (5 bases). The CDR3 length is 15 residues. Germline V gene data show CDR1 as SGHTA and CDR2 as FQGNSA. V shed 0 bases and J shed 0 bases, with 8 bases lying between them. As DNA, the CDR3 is TGTGCCAGCAGCTTAGCGCCCAGGGCTAACTATGGCTACACCTTC. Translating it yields CASSLAPRANYGYTF.

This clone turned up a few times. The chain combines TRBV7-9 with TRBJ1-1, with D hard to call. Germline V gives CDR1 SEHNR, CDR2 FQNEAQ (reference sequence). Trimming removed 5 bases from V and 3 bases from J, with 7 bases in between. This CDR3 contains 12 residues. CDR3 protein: CASSQGYTEAFF. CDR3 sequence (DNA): TGTGCCAGCAGCCAAGGGTACACTGAAGCTTTCTTT.

CDR3 residues: CASSLSNPHEQYF. Written as DNA, the CDR3 is TGTGCCAGCAGTTTGTCCAACCCCCACGAGCAGTACTTC. The V call is TRBV27, the J call TRBJ2-7; D remains unclear. V was trimmed by 3 bases and J by 5 bases, leaving 11 bases between them. Germline V gene lookup returns CDR1 MNHEY and CDR2 SMNVEV (reference sequence). The CDR3 has 13 residues.

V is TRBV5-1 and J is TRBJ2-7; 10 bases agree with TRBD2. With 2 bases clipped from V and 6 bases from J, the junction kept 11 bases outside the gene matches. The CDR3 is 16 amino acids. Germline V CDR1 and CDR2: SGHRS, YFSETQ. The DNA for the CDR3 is TGCGCCAGCAGCTTTTCGATAGCGGGAGGTGGTGGCGAGCAGTACTTC. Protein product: CASSFSIAGGGGEQYF.

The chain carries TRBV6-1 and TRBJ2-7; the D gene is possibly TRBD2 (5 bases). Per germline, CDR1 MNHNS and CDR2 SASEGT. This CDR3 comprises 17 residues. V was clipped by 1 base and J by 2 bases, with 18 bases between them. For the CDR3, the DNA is TGTGCCAGCAGTGAAGAGCCCGGACTGGGGTCGGCCTACGAGCAGTACTTC. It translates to CASSEEPGLGSAYEQYF.

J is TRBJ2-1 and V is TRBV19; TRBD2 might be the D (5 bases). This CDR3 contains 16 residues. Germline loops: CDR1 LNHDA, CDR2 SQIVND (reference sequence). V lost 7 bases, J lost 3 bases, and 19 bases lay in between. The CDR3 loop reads CASTSPLATHYNEQFF. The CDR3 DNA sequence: TGTGCCAGTACCTCGCCCTTAGCGACACACTACAATGAGCAGTTCTTC.

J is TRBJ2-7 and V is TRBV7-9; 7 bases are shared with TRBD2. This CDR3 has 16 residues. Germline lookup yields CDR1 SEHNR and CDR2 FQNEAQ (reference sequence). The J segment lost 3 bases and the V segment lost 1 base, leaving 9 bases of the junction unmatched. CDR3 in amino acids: CASSLGLAESGYEQYF. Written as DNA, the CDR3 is TGTGCCAGCAGCTTAGGGCTAGCGGAGAGCGGCTACGAGCAGTACTTC.

The chain's CDR3 is CASSWQGSGELFF. DNA of the CDR3: TGTGCCAGCAGTTGGCAGGGCTCCGGGGAGCTGTTTTTT. The chain combines TRBV28 with TRBJ2-2, with D maybe TRBD1 (5 bases). The CDR3 sequence is 13 residues long. V was trimmed by 4 bases and J by 6 bases, leaving 9 bases between them. Germline V lookup: CDR1 MDHEN, CDR2 SYDVKM.

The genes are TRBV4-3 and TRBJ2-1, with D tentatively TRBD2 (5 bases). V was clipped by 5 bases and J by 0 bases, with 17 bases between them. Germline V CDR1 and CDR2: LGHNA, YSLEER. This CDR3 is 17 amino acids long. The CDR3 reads CASSTGRSAVSYNEQFF. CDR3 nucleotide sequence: TGCGCCAGCAGCACCGGACGTTCAGCGGTCTCCTACAATGAGCAGTTCTTC.

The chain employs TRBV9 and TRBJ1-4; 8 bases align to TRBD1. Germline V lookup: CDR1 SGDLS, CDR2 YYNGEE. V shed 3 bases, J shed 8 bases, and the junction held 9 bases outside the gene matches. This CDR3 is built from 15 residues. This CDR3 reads CASSGEQGVGEKLFF. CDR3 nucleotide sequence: TGTGCCAGCAGCGGGGAACAGGGGGTAGGAGAAAAACTGTTTTTT.